The 24 T cell receptor beta chains below come from one sample, sequenced in a study of cytomegalovirus exposure and HLA in healthy donors. The data were produced by immunoSEQ multiplex PCR, yet TCRdb's version contains in-frame clones alone and is incomplete. The sample carries over 200,000 clones, almost 90% recorded once. Sequenced: PBMCs. The receptors stem from a woman aged 18-35 years in good health and CMV-seronegative.

CDR3 residues: CASSLVGALLNEQFF. The CDR3 DNA reads as TGTGCCAGCAGTTTAGTGGGGGCGCTTTTGAATGAGCAGTTCTTC. The chain recombines TRBV27 with TRBJ2-1; TRBD1 is a possible D gene (6 bases). The CDR3 loop spans 15 amino acids. V was trimmed by 2 bases and J by 7 bases, leaving 15 bases between them. Per the germline V gene, CDR1 is MNHEY and CDR2 is SMNVEV (reference sequence).

V usage is TRBV4-1 and J usage is TRBJ2-1; weak D call: TRBD2 (5 bases). The length of the CDR3 is 16 residues. V dropped 0 bases and J dropped 8 bases, with 17 bases sitting between them. Germline V gene lookup returns CDR1 MGHRA and CDR2 YSYEKL. Here the CDR3 DNA reads TGCGCCAGCAGCCAAGAAGCGGCGGATCGATTAGATGAGCAGTTCTTC. Amino acids: CASSQEAADRLDEQFF.

The chain employs TRBV27 and TRBJ2-1, with unresolved D. The V end was cut by 3 bases, the J end by 10 bases, with 10 bases between. Germline CDR1 and CDR2: MNHEY and SMNVEV (reference sequence). There are 12 residues in the CDR3. The CDR3 sequence is CASSLGQTEQFF. Written as DNA, the CDR3 is TGTGCCAGCAGTTTGGGCCAAACGGAGCAGTTCTTC.

The chain employs TRBV28 and TRBJ1-1; no clear D gene. Germline V gene data show CDR1 as MDHEN and CDR2 as SYDVKM. Between the trimmed V and J ends, which lost 4 bases and 6 bases, there was a span of 12 bases. This CDR3 is built from 13 residues. The DNA of the CDR3 is TGTGCCAGCAGTTCCCTCCTTGGGCCTGAAGCTTTCTTT. Translated, it gives CASSSLLGPEAFF.

V and J are TRBV6-6 and TRBJ2-2, with TRBD2 as a possible D gene (5 bases). This CDR3 comprises 16 residues. Germline CDR1 is MNHNY and CDR2 is SVGAGI (reference sequence). The germline V and J ends were trimmed by 9 bases and 0 bases, with 17 bases remaining between them. DNA of the CDR3: TGTGCCAGTTTACGACCTAGCAGCACGAACACCGGGGAGCTGTTTTTT. It specifies CASLRPSSTNTGELFF.

Of note for this clone: Additional DNA sequences in this sample encode the identical CDR3. This sequence joins TRBV28 and TRBJ2-7, with D possibly matching TRBD1 (5 bases). CDR3 size: 13 residues. The germline CDR1 and CDR2 sequences are MDHEN and SYDVKM. The V end was cut by 5 bases, the J end by 3 bases, with 11 bases between. As DNA, the CDR3 is TGTGCCAGCAGTCTACTGCAGGGCTACGAGCAGTACTTC. This gives the protein CASSLLQGYEQYF.

V usage is TRBV7-8 and J usage is TRBJ1-2; D may be TRBD1 (6 bases). Germline V lookup: CDR1 SGHVS, CDR2 FQNEAQ. The CDR3 length is 13 residues. V was trimmed by 5 bases and J by 8 bases, leaving 15 bases between them. The chain's CDR3 is CASSPYREGGYTF. The CDR3 DNA follows: TGTGCCAGCAGCCCATACAGGGAAGGGGGCTACACCTTC.

This clone was detected only once. The chain joins TRBV9 to TRBJ2-1, with 7 positions matching TRBD2. This CDR3 has 14 residues. Trimming cost V 4 bases and J 7 bases; bases outside gene matches: 8. Looked up from germline, CDR1 is SGDLS and CDR2 is YYNGEE. CDR3 nucleotides: TGTGCCAGCAGCTTAACCGGGACTAAAAATGAGCAGTTCTTC. As protein: CASSLTGTKNEQFF.

V gene TRBV5-1 combines with J gene TRBJ2-3; D remains unclear. Trimming left V 4 bases short and J 2 bases short, with 11 bases between. Germline V gene data show CDR1 as SGHRS and CDR2 as YFSETQ. The CDR3 contains 14 residues. The CDR3: CASSQTEPTDTQYF. The CDR3 DNA reads TGCGCCAGCAGCCAGACTGAGCCCACAGATACGCAGTATTTT. Based on the CDR3 plus reference TRBV5-1 and TRBJ2-3, the full variable domain is KAGVTQTPRYLIKTRGQQVTLSCSPISGHRSVSWYQQTPGQGLQFLFEYFSETQRNKGNFPGRFSGRQFSNSRSEMNVSTLELGDSALYLCASSQTEPTDTQYFGPGTRLTVL.

This clone has a handful of counts. This sequence joins TRBV7-9 and TRBJ2-1, with 7 bases fitting TRBD1. V lost 5 bases and J lost 0; bases outside the gene matches: 7. The CDR3 consists of 16 residues. Looked up from germline, CDR1 is SEHNR and CDR2 is FQNEAQ (reference sequence). CDR3 sequence: CASSLTGALSYNEQFF. The CDR3 DNA is TGTGCCAGCAGCCTAACAGGGGCCCTCTCCTACAATGAGCAGTTCTTC.

This rearrangement joins TRBV7-2 to TRBJ2-5; weak D call: TRBD2 (6 bases). CDR1 and CDR2 (germline): SGHTA, FQGNSA. The CDR3 contains 14 residues. Trimming stripped 5 bases from V and 6 bases from J, with 16 bases between. The CDR3 DNA is TGTGCCAGCAGCGTTAGCGGCCGCGGGAAGACCCAGTACTTC. Translation: CASSVSGRGKTQYF.

The V gene is TRBV28, the J gene TRBJ2-2; TRBD1 matches at 9 bases. Trimming at V came to 6 bases and at J to 5 bases, leaving 7 bases not matched to a gene. CDR3 size: 15 residues. The germline V gene encodes CDR1 MDHEN and CDR2 SYDVKM. CDR3 region: CASSSQGAQTGELFF. CDR3 DNA sequence: TGTGCCAGCAGCTCACAGGGGGCGCAAACCGGGGAGCTGTTTTTT.

V is TRBV4-3 and J is TRBJ2-5, with TRBD1 matching over 10 bases. The CDR3 runs to 15 residues. The V and J ends lost 4 bases and 4 bases, in that order; junction bases with no gene match: 6. Germline V gives CDR1 LGHNA, CDR2 YSLEER. The CDR3 loop is CASSPLRDRGETQYF. The CDR3 DNA is TGCGCCAGCAGCCCACTCAGGGACAGGGGAGAGACCCAGTACTTC.

The count of this clone is one. The chain uses TRBV27 and TRBJ2-2; 8 bases are shared with TRBD2. The length of the CDR3 is 15 residues. Germline CDR1 reads MNHEY; CDR2 reads SMNVEV (reference sequence). With V trimmed by 6 bases and J by 1 base, 4 bases remained unmatched. CDR3 DNA sequence: TGTGCCAGCAGCCTTAGCGGGGAGAACACCGGGGAGCTGTTTTTT. Residues: CASSLSGENTGELFF.

This clone was counted a single time. The chain has TRBV6-1 and TRBJ1-5; 11 nucleotides align to TRBD1. V lost 2 bases, J lost 1 base, and 13 bases stayed unmatched. CDR1 and CDR2 from the germline V gene are MNHNS and SASEGT. The CDR3 contains 20 residues. The CDR3 region has the DNA TGTGCCAGCAGTGAACCTCGGACAGGGGGCGGTAGTAGAAGCAATCAGCCCCAGCATTTT. Its translation is CASSEPRTGGGSRSNQPQHF.

The chain links TRBV27 to TRBJ1-1; 9 bases match TRBD1. V shed 5 bases, J shed 3 bases, and the junction held 7 bases outside the gene matches. CDR1 and CDR2 (germline): MNHEY, SMNVEV (reference sequence). The CDR3 totals 15 residues. The DNA of the CDR3 is TGTGCCAGCAGTCTCAACAGGGGGCTGTACACTGAAGCTTTCTTT. Translated: CASSLNRGLYTEAFF.

This rearrangement joins TRBV2 to TRBJ2-5; TRBD1 matches at 7 bases. V shed 6 bases and J 2 bases; nucleotides not matched to a gene: 9. Germline loops: CDR1 SNHLY, CDR2 FYNNEI. There are 15 residues in the CDR3. Here the CDR3 reads CASRTKAGGQETQYF. CDR3 coding DNA: TGTGCCAGCAGGACAAAGGCAGGGGGACAAGAGACCCAGTACTTC.

This chain connects TRBV5-1 to TRBJ1-2; 8 nucleotides line up with TRBD1. Germline loops: CDR1 SGHRS, CDR2 YFSETQ. CDR3 size: 15 residues. The V and J ends lost 1 base and 5 bases, in that order; junction bases with no gene match: 7. DNA of the CDR3: TGCGCCAGCAGCTTGAATGCCCAGGGGGCATATGGCTACACCTTC. The encoded protein is CASSLNAQGAYGYTF.

The V and J genes are TRBV28 and TRBJ2-7; 7 bases fit TRBD2. Germline CDR1 is MDHEN and CDR2 is SYDVKM. This CDR3 has 16 residues. Losses at the gene ends were 6 bases for V and 11 bases for J; bases not matched to a gene: 22. The CDR3 DNA sequence: TGTGCCAGCAGAAATCTCCAGGCTAGCGGCGGATCTACTAAGTACTTC. It encodes CASRNLQASGGSTKYF.

The rearrangement uses TRBV6-4 and TRBJ2-3, with 7 bases identical to TRBD1. V lost 5 bases to trimming and J lost 3 bases; unmatched junction nucleotides: 14. Germline-derived CDR1 and CDR2 are MRHNA and SNTAGT. The CDR3 sequence is 17 residues long. CDR3 DNA sequence: TGTGCCAGCAGTCGTACAGGGGCGTCGGTTTCGACAGATACGCAGTATTTT. Amino acids: CASSRTGASVSTDTQYF.

The chain joins TRBV7-2 to TRBJ2-1; 10 nucleotides line up with TRBD1. The CDR3 sequence is 16 residues long. Germline V CDR1 and CDR2: SGHTA, FQGNSA. V was clipped by 5 bases and J by 4 bases; unmatched bases: 8. The CDR3 nucleotides read TGTGCCAGCAGCCCCCCCGGGACAGGGGCTTACAATGAGCAGTTCTTC. Protein: CASSPPGTGAYNEQFF.

CDR3 DNA sequence: TGTGCCAGCAGCTCGGCCGGGTCCTACAATGAGCAGTTCTTC. This codes for CASSSAGSYNEQFF. The chain uses TRBV6-5 and TRBJ2-1; D call uncertain. Trimming cost V 6 bases and J 1 base, with 10 bases left between them. CDR1 and CDR2 from the germline V gene are MNHEY and SVGAGI. CDR3 size: 14 residues.

The chain recombines TRBV28 with TRBJ2-1; TRBD2 matches 12 bases. Trimming took 2 bases from V and 3 from J; bases not matched to a gene: 26. Germline V gives CDR1 MDHEN, CDR2 SYDVKM. There are 24 residues in the CDR3. The DNA for the CDR3 is TGTGCCAGCAGTTTAGGGTCATTGTTCCCCAGACTAGCGGGAGCCACCCATCACTACAATGAGCAGTTCTTC. Protein sequence: CASSLGSLFPRLAGATHHYNEQFF.

This chain uses TRBV19 with TRBJ2-7; 9 bases align to TRBD2. CDR1 and CDR2 from the germline V gene are LNHDA and SQIVND (reference sequence). The trim removed 6 bases at V and 3 bases at J, leaving 9 bases unmatched. The CDR3 sequence is 15 residues long. CDR3 in DNA: TGTGCCAGTAGGGCGGCTAGCGGGAATTACTACGAGCAGTACTTC. The encoded protein is CASRAASGNYYEQYF.